This is a list of T cell receptor beta chains from one sample in a study of vaccination effects on CD4 cells after COVID-19. Assay: immunoSEQ multiplex PCR; the TCRdb copy retains only in-frame clones and omits some. The data contain 60,000 to 85,000 clones, 74% of them singletons. These receptors lack a known antigen. The sequencing used CD4+ T cells from PBMCs cultured with HCoV-229E spike peptides, collected after COVID-19 vaccination. All receptors derive from a human donor who received a COVID-19 vaccine. CDR3s include the opening cysteine and the closing phenylalanine or tryptophan. A D gene is named only where the DNA matches it firmly. Expanded clones are given a class, and other clones once, few, many or no size at all.

j_call | d_call | v_call | clone_size | cdr3_aa | cdr3_nt
TRBJ1-1 | . | TRBV19 | few | CASSFLGPRLAEAFF | TGTGCCAGTAGTTTCCTGGGACCACGGTTGGCTGAAGCTTTCTTT
TRBJ2-6 | . | TRBV3-1/TRBV3-2 | . | CASSQTDGGANVLTF | TGTGCCAGCAGCCAAACTGATGGTGGGGCCAACGTCCTGACTTTC
TRBJ2-1 | . | TRBV6-5 | . | CASRRQVSSYNEQFF | TGTGCCAGCAGGAGACAGGTTAGCTCCTACAATGAGCAGTTCTTC
TRBJ1-6 | TRBD1 | TRBV5-5 | . | CASSRGVGQGTSPLHF | TGTGCCAGCAGCCGCGGGGTGGGACAGGGGACTTCACCCCTCCACTTT
TRBJ1-4 | . | TRBV21-1 | . | CASSILRDEKLFF | TGTGCCAGCAGCATTTTGAGGGATGAAAAACTGTTTTTT
TRBJ1-6 | . | TRBV30 | . | CAWSVITNSPLHF | TGTGCCTGGAGTGTAATCACGAATTCACCCCTCCACTTT
TRBJ2-5 | TRBD1 | TRBV4-1 | . | CASSRGVGGETQYF | TGCGCCAGCAGCCGCGGCGTAGGGGGCGAGACCCAGTACTTC
TRBJ2-2 | TRBD1 | TRBV5-1 | few | CASGTGTGFTGELFF | TGCGCCAGCGGCACTGGGACAGGTTTCACCGGGGAGCTGTTTTTT
TRBJ1-1 | . | TRBV24-1 | . | CATSDSRGLNTEAFF | TGTGCCACCAGTGATTCGCGGGGACTGAACACTGAAGCTTTCTTT
TRBJ2-3 | TRBD2 | TRBV5-1 | . | CASSRLAGRSDTQYF | TGCGCCAGCTCCCGACTAGCGGGGAGGTCAGATACGCAGTATTTT
TRBJ1-1 | . | TRBV2 | . | CASSGGRGNTEAFF | TGTGCCAGCAGTGGAGGCAGGGGTAACACTGAAGCTTTCTTT
TRBJ1-5 | TRBD1 | TRBV24-1 | . | CATSDPNGQGNQPQHF | TGTGCCACCAGTGACCCGAACGGACAGGGCAATCAGCCCCAGCATTTT
TRBJ2-4 | TRBD1 | TRBV6-1 | . | CASSERGQGLAKNIQYF | TGTGCCAGCAGTGAAAGGGGACAGGGACTTGCCAAAAACATTCAGTACTTC
TRBJ1-6 | . | TRBV5-4 | . | CASSLGAGSHSPLHF | TGTGCCAGCAGCTTGGGGGCAGGGTCACATTCACCCCTCCACTTT
TRBJ2-3 | . | TRBV4-3 | . | CASSQDPNTDTQYF | TGCGCCAGCAGCCAAGATCCTAACACAGATACGCAGTATTTT
TRBJ1-5 | . | TRBV7-2 | . | CASSLGGVGNQPQHF | TGTGCCAGCAGCCTTGGGGGCGTCGGCAATCAGCCCCAGCATTTT
TRBJ2-2 | TRBD2 | TRBV20-1 | few | CSASGTSAWTGELFF | TGCAGTGCTAGTGGGACTAGCGCCTGGACCGGGGAGCTGTTTTTT
TRBJ1-4 | TRBD1 | TRBV11-2 | . | CASREQGGSEKLFF | TGTGCCAGCAGAGAACAGGGGGGGAGTGAAAAACTGTTTTTT
TRBJ2-5 | . | TRBV4-2 | . | CASSQDVVQETQYF | TGTGCCAGCAGCCAAGACGTGGTGCAAGAGACCCAGTACTTC
TRBJ2-3 | TRBD2 | TRBV4-3 | . | CASSQGSSGITDTQYF | TGCGCCAGCAGCCAAGGTTCTAGCGGGATCACAGATACGCAGTATTTT
TRBJ1-2 | . | TRBV4-1 | . | CASSQDRMVYGYTF | TGCGCCAGCAGCCAAGATCGGATGGTCTATGGCTACACCTTC
TRBJ2-3 | . | TRBV25-1 | once | CASSRIGGATDTQYF | TGTGCCAGCAGTAGGATTGGCGGGGCGACAGATACGCAGTATTTT